The rows below give T cell receptor beta chains drawn from one sample of a study of T-cell memory formation after mild COVID-19. One entry per CDR3 protein, called by TCRdb with MiXCR from the 5' RACE reads. The table lists roughly 300,000 distinct CDR3 sequences, around 15% of them singletons. Material: PBMCs or a T cell subset sorted from them (not recorded which). The receptors derive from a man younger than 35 who had mild COVID-19 (a few samples of this study predate the infection). Cell type and time point are not known. Both conserved end residues are trimmed from each CDR3. The D gene is left open where the match is weak. Clone size appears in some rows only: once, few, many, or a class for an expanded clone.

clone size | J gene | D gene | V gene | CDR3 protein
. | TRBJ2-2 | . | TRBV11-2 | ASREGQPNTGELF
. | TRBJ2-5 | . | TRBV5-8 | ASSDTGSGKETQY
. | TRBJ2-1 | . | TRBV24-1 | ATSDLKVSNEQF
. | TRBJ1-1 | . | TRBV4-3 | ASSLREAGTEAF
many | TRBJ2-3 | . | TRBV7-2 | ATDSGIAFDTQY
. | TRBJ2-5 | . | TRBV6-5 | ASSSDHARAQY
. | TRBJ2-5 | TRBD1 | TRBV5-4 | ASSWGQGIDQETQY
once | TRBJ1-2 | . | TRBV7-3 | ASSSTSGYGYT
. | TRBJ2-7 | TRBD1 | TRBV20-1 | SARELRTGAEQY
. | TRBJ1-2 | . | TRBV11-2 | ASSLGGTSYGYT
. | TRBJ2-7 | TRBD1 | TRBV29-1 | SVGTGVREQY
few | TRBJ2-1 | . | TRBV2 | ASREGSGEQF
. | TRBJ1-2 | . | TRBV27 | ASRPGLTNYGYT
. | TRBJ1-2 | . | TRBV7-9 | ASTGGKNYGYT
few | TRBJ1-1 | . | TRBV11-1 | ASRHDRSEAF
. | TRBJ2-4 | . | TRBV20-1 | SAQEGGAKNIQY
few | TRBJ1-6 | TRBD1 | TRBV5-5 | ASSLGLGQLGSPLH
. | TRBJ2-3 | . | TRBV11-2 | ASSSPGARTQY
. | TRBJ2-7 | TRBD1 | TRBV27 | ASSPGQGLPYEQY
once | TRBJ2-7 | . | TRBV20-1 | SATPGIHSYEQY
few | TRBJ2-5 | TRBD1 | TRBV7-9 | ASSFANSGTAETQY
. | TRBJ2-3 | . | TRBV11-2 | ASSAGALTDTQY
. | TRBJ1-6 | . | TRBV6-1 | ASSEGWDGSPLH
few | TRBJ1-5 | . | TRBV4-1 | ASSPIGWGSNQPQH
. | TRBJ1-2 | TRBD1 | TRBV7-9 | ASSLTAGDSSYGYT
few | TRBJ2-5 | TRBD1 | TRBV7-9 | ASSDPTGAANQETQY
many | TRBJ2-1 | . | TRBV7-3 | ASSLGPSSYNEQF
. | TRBJ2-1 | . | TRBV7-2 | ASSSPSGSHNEQF
. | TRBJ2-3 | . | TRBV6-2/TRBV6-3 | ASTPGVDTQY
. | TRBJ2-4 | . | TRBV6-2/TRBV6-3 | ASSYQLAKNIQY
many | TRBJ2-3 | TRBD2 | TRBV5-1 | ASQAGGVGTDTQY
. | TRBJ2-3 | . | TRBV5-1 | ASSRTLVPDTQY
. | TRBJ1-2 | . | TRBV13 | ASSYKLGAYYGYT
few | TRBJ2-2 | . | TRBV6-5 | ACRPEVGTGELF
few | TRBJ2-1 | . | TRBV10-1 | ASSAGRYNEQF
few | TRBJ2-1 | . | TRBV5-1 | ASSLGPSGSGEQF
. | TRBJ1-1 | TRBD1 | TRBV18 | ASSQGQLNTEAF
few | TRBJ2-1 | . | TRBV5-1 | ASSLEGRRNNEQF
. | TRBJ2-1 | TRBD2 | TRBV20-1 | SATQGLGAEQF
few | TRBJ2-5 | TRBD1 | TRBV5-5 | ASSSGQGNYGETQY
. | TRBJ1-1 | . | TRBV4-1 | ASSQGHWNTEAF
. | TRBJ2-5 | . | TRBV6-5 | ASSYPGTETQY
. | TRBJ1-5 | . | TRBV12-3/TRBV12-4 | ASSPQTGQPQH
. | TRBJ2-1 | . | TRBV14 | ASSQPTTGYNEQF
few | TRBJ1-2 | . | TRBV27 | ASSLGEPGRLLYGYT
. | TRBJ1-2 | . | TRBV2 | ASLGLGGYT
few | TRBJ1-5 | . | TRBV5-1 | ASSLDSFNHQPQH